This passage covers 9 T cell receptor beta chains from one sample sequenced in a study of blood T cell repertoires in COVID-19. Produced via immunoSEQ multiplex PCR; TCRdb's table is partial and in-frame only. The data hold approximately 300,000 clones, with 90% observed a single time. What was sequenced was PBMCs or T cells enriched from blood (not recorded which). Receptors were obtained from a man aged 55 to 70 who had recovered from COVID-19.

This chain joins TRBV9 and TRBJ1-1; no clear D. Per germline, CDR1 SGDLS and CDR2 YYNGEE. V lost 0 bases and J 1 base, leaving 16 bases between the germline ends. The CDR3 extends over 17 amino acids. The CDR3 DNA reads TGTGCCAGCAGCGTAGGACGGGGTGAAGGTCGGAACACTGAAGCTTTCTTT. Protein sequence: CASSVGRGEGRNTEAFF.

This clone was seen more than once but under ten times. The chain joins TRBV5-1 to TRBJ2-7; the D gene is possibly TRBD2 (6 bases). The CDR3 loop spans 14 amino acids. CDR1 is SGHRS and CDR2 is YFSETQ in the germline V gene. V was trimmed by 7 bases and J by 2 bases, leaving 16 bases between them. CDR3: CASGRGTRTYEQYF. The CDR3, as DNA: TGCGCCAGCGGACGAGGGACTCGCACCTACGAGCAGTACTTC.

The J gene is TRBJ1-3, the V gene TRBV19; TRBD1 aligns across 9 bases. CDR1 is LNHDA and CDR2 is SQIVND in the germline V gene (reference sequence). The V and J ends lost 6 bases and 3 bases, in that order; junction bases with no gene match: 6. The CDR3 is 15 residues long. As DNA, the CDR3 is TGTGCCAGTAGAACACAGGGGGCGTTTGGAAACACCATATATTTT. The encoded protein is CASRTQGAFGNTIYF.

The J gene is TRBJ2-1, the V gene TRBV12-5, with D tentatively TRBD1 (5 bases). Germline CDR1 is LGHNT and CDR2 is FRNRAP. With 7 bases removed from V and 6 bases from J, the gap between germline ends came to 13 bases. The CDR3 consists of 13 residues. Here the CDR3 DNA reads TGTGCTAGTGCCCAAGACAGACCCAATGAGCAGTTCTTC. Residues: CASAQDRPNEQFF.

Concerning this clone itself: This same CDR3 is encoded by further DNA sequences in the sample. This rearrangement joins TRBV6-5 to TRBJ2-7, with TRBD1 identical over 10 bases. J lost 0 bases, V lost 4 bases, and 3 bases had no gene match. The CDR3 has 15 amino acids. Germline CDR1 is MNHEY and CDR2 is SVGAGI. Here the CDR3 reads CASSSWTGGSYEQYF. CDR3 DNA sequence: TGTGCCAGCAGTTCATGGACAGGGGGCTCCTACGAGCAGTACTTC.

The V and J genes are TRBV2 and TRBJ1-2; D is perhaps TRBD1 (5 bases). CDR3 size: 14 residues. The V gene's germline CDR1 is SNHLY and CDR2 FYNNEI. Trimming took 8 bases from V and 2 from J, leaving 15 bases between them. CDR3 coding DNA: TGTGCCAGCCATTCTCAAACAGGAAACTATGGCTACACCTTC. This translates into CASHSQTGNYGYTF.

This chain uses TRBV5-1 with TRBJ2-7; no reliable D call. V was cut by 0 bases and J by 3 bases, with 10 bases left in between. The CDR3 is 14 amino acids. Germline CDR1 reads SGHRS; CDR2 reads YFSETQ. The DNA of the CDR3 is TGCGCCAGCAGCTTGGTGTCTACCAACTACGAGCAGTACTTC. Its protein product is CASSLVSTNYEQYF.

This chain joins TRBV7-9 and TRBJ2-5; D may be TRBD1 (6 bases). V lost 3 bases, J lost 5 bases, and 13 bases lay in between. Germline V CDR1 and CDR2: SEHNR, FQNEAQ (reference sequence). The CDR3 contains 14 residues. The CDR3 bases are TGTGCCAGCAGCTTTCAGGGGCTGGGGGAGACCCAGTACTTC. Amino acids: CASSFQGLGETQYF.

V usage is TRBV11-3 and J usage is TRBJ1-1, with 9 bases identical to TRBD1. V trimming: 6 bases; J trimming: 5 bases; junction bases outside the gene matches: 7. The CDR3 totals 14 residues. From germline, CDR1 is SGHNT and CDR2 YENEEA. CDR3 bases: TGTGCCAGCAGTAAGGGACAGGGAGAGACTGAAGCTTTCTTT. Its translation: CASSKGQGETEAFF.